The 23 T cell receptor beta chains listed next were all sequenced from one sample in a study of blood T cells in healthy people across ages. A second PCR of roughly 7 to 11 cycles used a sample-barcoded 5' primer and a J-beta primer mix. MiXCR was run by TCRdb on the 5' RACE reads, yielding one entry per CDR3 protein. Among roughly 1.5 million distinct CDR3 sequences listed, around 40% were seen once. The source material was blood. These receptors were taken from a woman younger than 30 in good health.

A single count supports this clonotype. The chain uses TRBV4-3 and TRBJ1-2, with D uncertain. From germline, CDR1 is LGHNA and CDR2 YSLEER. V lost 0 bases, J lost 3 bases, and 11 bases lay in between. This CDR3 is built from 15 residues. The CDR3 sequence: CASSQDLDPYYGYTF. The CDR3 DNA reads TGCGCCAGCAGCCAAGATCTGGACCCGTACTATGGCTACACCTTC.

This clonotype appeared a single time. This chain connects TRBV6-2 or TRBV6-3 to TRBJ1-1, with D unresolved. Trimming cost V 6 bases and J 4 bases, with 15 bases left between them. The CDR3 has 14 amino acids. Germline V gene lookup returns CDR1 MNHEY and CDR2 SVGEGT. The CDR3 spells CASRPTSFGTEAFF. DNA for the CDR3: TGTGCCAGCAGGCCGACAAGTTTTGGCACTGAAGCTTTCTTT.

The chain has TRBV5-5 and TRBJ1-1; D is ambiguous. The V and J ends lost 6 bases and 1 base respectively, with 13 bases between them. This CDR3 contains 14 residues. CDR1 is SGHKS and CDR2 is YYEKEE in the germline V gene (reference sequence). The DNA of the CDR3 is TGTGCCAGCATCCCTGGGCAAGGGAACACTGAAGCTTTCTTT. Translation: CASIPGQGNTEAFF.

In DNA form, the CDR3 reads TGTGCCAGCAGTTCCGAGACCCTCTATGGCTACACCTTC. This gives the protein CASSSETLYGYTF. The genes are TRBV12-3 or TRBV12-4 and TRBJ1-2; D remains ambiguous. This CDR3 comprises 13 residues. Trimming removed 4 bases from V and 4 bases from J, with 10 bases in between.

As for this clonotype: This clone may be a read error of a much larger clone one base away. The chain is built from TRBV4-2 and TRBJ2-7; 9 nucleotides match TRBD2. The germline CDR1 and CDR2 sequences are LGHNA and YNFKEQ. The CDR3 spans 15 residues. The CDR3 reads CTSSQETSGSYEQYF. The CDR3 DNA reads TGTACCAGCAGCCAAGAGACTAGCGGCTCCTACGAGCAGTACTTC.

The CDR3 DNA reads TGCGCCAGCAGCCAAGGTCGACTAGCGGGAGGGCCAGGTGATACGCAGTATTTT. The encoded protein is CASSQGRLAGGPGDTQYF. The gene calls are TRBV4-3 and TRBJ2-3, with 14 bases fitting TRBD2. Trimming cost V 1 base and J 6 bases; bases outside gene matches: 9. The germline gives CDR1 LGHNA, CDR2 YSLEER. CDR3 length: 18 residues.

The gene calls are TRBV4-2 and TRBJ1-2; tentative D call: TRBD1 (5 bases). There are 13 residues in the CDR3. The germline CDR1 and CDR2 sequences are LGHNA and YNFKEQ. Trimming stripped 4 bases from V and 6 bases from J, with 12 bases between. CDR3 residues: CASSLGHPNGYTF. CDR3 in DNA: TGTGCCAGCAGCCTTGGACACCCGAATGGCTACACCTTC.

The chain joins TRBV12-3 or TRBV12-4 to TRBJ1-1; D uncertain. This CDR3 has 15 amino acids. The germline V and J ends were trimmed by 1 base and 0 bases, with 9 bases remaining between them. Here the CDR3 reads CASSLVGNMNTEAFF. Written as DNA, the CDR3 is TGTGCCAGCAGTTTAGTTGGGAACATGAACACTGAAGCTTTCTTT.

The CDR3 loop is CASSPRQYGYTF. In DNA form, the CDR3 reads TGTGCCAGCAGCCCTCGACAGTATGGCTACACCTTC. The gene calls are TRBV12-3 or TRBV12-4 and TRBJ1-2, with D perhaps matching TRBD1 (5 bases). This CDR3 comprises 12 residues. The V end lost 6 bases, the J end lost 5 bases, and 10 bases lay between the germline ends.

The gene calls are TRBV13 and TRBJ2-7; D uncertain. This CDR3 is 16 amino acids long. Per germline, CDR1 PRHDT and CDR2 FYEKMQ (reference sequence). V gave up 4 bases and J gave up 3 bases, with 19 bases separating them. The CDR3 region has the DNA TGTGCCAGCAGCTCCCCTCGACTCCCGTCAGTCTACGAGCAGTACTTC. It encodes CASSSPRLPSVYEQYF.

This clonotype was found a few times. The chain is built from TRBV29-1 and TRBJ1-4; D possibly corresponds to TRBD1 (6 bases). The germline CDR1 and CDR2 sequences are SQVTM and ANQGSEA. V shed 5 bases and J shed 10 bases, with 14 bases lying between them. The CDR3 spans 12 residues. The CDR3 DNA sequence: TGCAGCGTTATCGCAGGGGAAGGAAAACTGTTTTTT. Translated, it gives CSVIAGEGKLFF. Variable domain in full (rest from reference TRBV29-1 and TRBJ1-4): SAVISQKPSRDICQRGTSLTIQCQVDSQVTMMFWYRQQPGQSLTLIATANQGSEATYESGFVIDKFPISRPNLTFSTLTVSNMSPEDSSIYLCSVIAGEGKLFFGSGTQLSVL.

This rearrangement joins TRBV28 to TRBJ2-3; TRBD2 matches 7 bases. Germline-derived CDR1 and CDR2 are MDHEN and SYDVKM. V dropped 6 bases and J dropped 9; count of bases not matched to a gene: 15. The CDR3 runs to 15 residues. The CDR3 loop reads CASRTGGTGGYTQYF. CDR3 DNA sequence: TGTGCCAGCAGAACAGGAGGGACGGGAGGTTACACGCAGTATTTT.

V gene TRBV28 combines with J gene TRBJ2-5, with TRBD1 as a possible D gene (6 bases). This CDR3 has 17 residues. Germline-derived CDR1 and CDR2 are MDHEN and SYDVKM. With 5 bases removed from V and 1 base from J, the gap between germline ends came to 20 bases. This CDR3 reads CASSPSLGASIQETQYF. CDR3 bases: TGTGCCAGCAGTCCCTCCCTGGGGGCGTCTATCCAAGAGACCCAGTACTTC.

There are many counts of this clonotype. The J gene is TRBJ2-7, the V gene TRBV12-3 or TRBV12-4; 10 positions agree with TRBD1. The CDR3 has 15 residues. V was clipped by 4 bases and J by 2 bases; unmatched bases: 5. The CDR3 nucleotides read TGTGCCAGCAGTTCAGGGACAGGGGTAACCTACGAGCAGTACTTC. It specifies CASSSGTGVTYEQYF.

The chain couples TRBV7-2 to TRBJ1-1, with a tentative D call TRBD1 (5 bases). Germline CDR1 is SGHTA and CDR2 is FQGNSA. This CDR3 is 14 amino acids long. The V gene lost 1 base and the J gene lost 4 bases, with 10 bases spanning the gap. In DNA form, the CDR3 reads TGTGCCAGCAGCTTAGTCGTGGGGGGCACTGAAGCTTTCTTT. Protein product: CASSLVVGGTEAFF.

This chain links TRBV5-5 with TRBJ2-1; D is tentatively TRBD1 or TRBD2 (5 bases each). The CDR3 is 14 residues long. The V gene's germline CDR1 is SGHKS and CDR2 YYEKEE (reference sequence). V gave up 2 bases and J gave up 8 bases, with 14 bases separating them. This CDR3 is CASSFRGDLDEQFF. CDR3 in DNA: TGTGCCAGCAGCTTCCGAGGGGATCTCGATGAGCAGTTCTTC.

The V gene is TRBV29-1, the J gene TRBJ1-1, with TRBD1 identical over 7 bases. The J segment lost 9 bases and the V segment lost 7 bases, leaving 8 bases of the junction unmatched. Germline values: CDR1 SQVTM, CDR2 ANQGSEA. The CDR3 extends over 11 amino acids. The chain's CDR3 is CSATGSGKAFF. DNA of the CDR3: TGCAGCGCGACAGGGAGTGGGAAAGCTTTCTTT.

The genes are TRBV24-1 and TRBJ2-3, with 11 bases matching TRBD1. The V and J ends lost 9 bases and 5 bases, in that order; junction bases with no gene match: 6. Germline V CDR1 and CDR2: KGHDR, SFDVKD. The CDR3 covers 14 residues. DNA for the CDR3: TGTGCCACCGCCGGGACAGGGGGTCAAGATACGCAGTATTTT. This translates into CATAGTGGQDTQYF.

For the CDR3, the DNA is TGTGCCAGCAGTGATTACAGGGGACGCCTCCACAATGAGCAGTTCTTC. Protein sequence: CASSDYRGRLHNEQFF. The V call is TRBV6-1, the J call TRBJ2-1, with 7 bases that match TRBD1. Trimming removed 3 bases from V and 5 bases from J; junction bases left unmatched: 10. Germline V gene data show CDR1 as MNHNS and CDR2 as SASEGT. CDR3 length: 16 residues.

Note on this clonotype: Its ends do not fully match the called genes, so a read error is possible. The chain joins TRBV12-3 or TRBV12-4 to TRBJ1-2; D gene ambiguous. The CDR3 spans 14 residues. The CDR3 here is CASSLGPDNHGYTF. The CDR3 bases are TGTGCCAGCAGTTTAGGTCCAGATAACCATGGCTACACCTTC.

With respect to this clonotype: The junction departs from the called germline gene at one end, perhaps through a read error. The CDR3 DNA reads as TGTGCCAGCAACTTACCGACAGGGTGGTCAGAGACCCAGTACTTC. It translates to CASNLPTGWSETQYF. The chain recombines TRBV7-2 with TRBJ2-5, with 7 nucleotides matching TRBD1. The germline gives CDR1 SGHTA, CDR2 FQGNSA. CDR3 size: 15 residues.

Only a few counts were recorded for this clonotype. The chain is built from TRBV2 and TRBJ2-1, with 7 bases aligning to TRBD2. This CDR3 is 13 amino acids long. J was trimmed by 4 bases and V by 7 bases; bases with no gene match: 4. Germline CDR1 and CDR2: SNHLY and FYNNEI. The CDR3 sequence: CASTRESYNEQFF. DNA for the CDR3: TGTGCCAGCACGCGGGAGTCTTACAATGAGCAGTTCTTC.

The chain joins TRBV27 to TRBJ2-7; TRBD1 or TRBD2 may be the D gene (5 bases each). V lost 5 bases and J lost 5, with 16 bases in between. The CDR3 contains 14 residues. CDR1 is MNHEY, CDR2 SMNVEV, per germline (reference sequence). The CDR3 DNA is TGTGCCAGCAGTCAAGGGACCGTCCCAAACGAGCAGTACTTC. As protein: CASSQGTVPNEQYF.